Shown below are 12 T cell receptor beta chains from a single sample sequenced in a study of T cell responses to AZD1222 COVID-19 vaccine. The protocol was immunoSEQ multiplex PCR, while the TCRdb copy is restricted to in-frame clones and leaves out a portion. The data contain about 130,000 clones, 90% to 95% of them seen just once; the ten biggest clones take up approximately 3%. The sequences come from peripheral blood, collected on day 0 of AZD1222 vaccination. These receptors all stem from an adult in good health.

CDR3 in DNA: TGTGCCAGCAGTTTTTCCGGGGCAAACACAGATACGCAGTATTTT. Amino acid sequence: CASSFSGANTDTQYF. The chain is built from TRBV6-5 and TRBJ2-3, with D tentatively TRBD1 or TRBD2 (5 bases each). The germline V gene has CDR1 MNHEY and CDR2 SVGAGI. V lost 4 bases, J lost 2 bases, and 13 bases lay in between. The CDR3 sequence is 15 residues long.

In DNA, the CDR3 is TGTGCCAGCAGTAACATCCGCGGGAAATCCTACAATGAGCAGTTCTTC. Translation: CASSNIRGKSYNEQFF. The gene calls are TRBV27 and TRBJ2-1, with TRBD2 as a possible D gene (6 bases). Germline V lookup: CDR1 MNHEY, CDR2 SMNVEV (reference sequence). Deletions cut 5 bases from V and 1 base from J, with 15 bases between. The CDR3 contains 16 residues.

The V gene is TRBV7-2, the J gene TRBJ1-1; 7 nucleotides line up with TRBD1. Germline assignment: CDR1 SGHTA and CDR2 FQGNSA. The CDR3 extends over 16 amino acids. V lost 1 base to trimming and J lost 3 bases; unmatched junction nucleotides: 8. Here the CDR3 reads CASSLVTGQGDTEAFF. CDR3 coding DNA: TGTGCCAGCAGCTTAGTTACGGGTCAGGGGGACACTGAAGCTTTCTTT.

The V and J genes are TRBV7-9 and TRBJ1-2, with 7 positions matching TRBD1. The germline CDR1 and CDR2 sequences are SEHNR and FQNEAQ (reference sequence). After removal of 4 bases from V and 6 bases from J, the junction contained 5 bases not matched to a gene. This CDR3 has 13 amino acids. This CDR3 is CASSYQGGNGYTF. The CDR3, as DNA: TGTGCCAGCAGCTATCAGGGGGGGAATGGCTACACCTTC.

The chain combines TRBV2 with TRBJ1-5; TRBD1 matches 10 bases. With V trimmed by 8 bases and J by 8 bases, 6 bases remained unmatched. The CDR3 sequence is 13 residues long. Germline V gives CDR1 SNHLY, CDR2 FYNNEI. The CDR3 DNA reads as TGTGCCAGCCGACAGGGGGCCGGGGAGCCCCAGCATTTT. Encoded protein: CASRQGAGEPQHF.

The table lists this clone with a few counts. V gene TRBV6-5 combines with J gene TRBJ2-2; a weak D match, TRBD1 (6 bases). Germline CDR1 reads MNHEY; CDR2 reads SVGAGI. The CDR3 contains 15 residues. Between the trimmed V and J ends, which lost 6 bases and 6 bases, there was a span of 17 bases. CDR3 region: CASRNPRGVAGELFF. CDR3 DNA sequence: TGTGCCAGCAGGAACCCCAGGGGAGTTGCCGGGGAGCTGTTTTTT.

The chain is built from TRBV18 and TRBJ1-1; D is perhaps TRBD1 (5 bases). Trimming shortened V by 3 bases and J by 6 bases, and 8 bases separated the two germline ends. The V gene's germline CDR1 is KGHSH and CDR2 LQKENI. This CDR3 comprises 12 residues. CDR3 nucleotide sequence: TGTGCCAGCTCACCGCAGGGTTCTGAAGCTTTCTTT. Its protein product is CASSPQGSEAFF.

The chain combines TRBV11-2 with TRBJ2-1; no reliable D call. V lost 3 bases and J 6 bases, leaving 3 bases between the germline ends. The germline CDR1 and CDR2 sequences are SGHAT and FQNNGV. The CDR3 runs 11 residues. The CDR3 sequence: CASSFGNEQFF. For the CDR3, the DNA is TGTGCCAGCAGCTTCGGCAATGAGCAGTTCTTC.

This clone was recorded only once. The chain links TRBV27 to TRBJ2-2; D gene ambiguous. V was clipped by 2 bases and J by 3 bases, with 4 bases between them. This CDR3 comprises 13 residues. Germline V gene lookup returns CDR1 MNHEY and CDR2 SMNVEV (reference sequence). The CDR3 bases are TGTGCCAGCAGTTTAGGGGACACCGGGGAGCTGTTTTTT. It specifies CASSLGDTGELFF.

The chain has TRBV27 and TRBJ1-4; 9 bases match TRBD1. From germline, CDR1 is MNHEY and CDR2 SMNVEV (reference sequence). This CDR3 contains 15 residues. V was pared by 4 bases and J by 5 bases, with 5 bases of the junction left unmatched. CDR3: CASSSYRGLNEKLFF. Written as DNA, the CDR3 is TGTGCCAGCAGTTCCTACAGGGGGCTAAATGAAAAACTGTTTTTT.

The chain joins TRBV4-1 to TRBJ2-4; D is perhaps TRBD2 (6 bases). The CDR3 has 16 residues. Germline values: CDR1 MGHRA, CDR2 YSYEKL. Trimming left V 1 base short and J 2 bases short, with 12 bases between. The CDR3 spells CASSQGPAGTKNIQYF. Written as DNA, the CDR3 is TGCGCCAGCAGCCAAGGTCCGGCGGGAACCAAAAACATTCAGTACTTC.

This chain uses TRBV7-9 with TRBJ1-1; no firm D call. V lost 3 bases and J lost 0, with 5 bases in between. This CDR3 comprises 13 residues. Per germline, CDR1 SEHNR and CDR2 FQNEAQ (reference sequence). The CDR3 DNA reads TGTGCCAGCAGCTTTCAGATGAACACTGAAGCTTTCTTT. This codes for CASSFQMNTEAFF.